This TCR beta chain emerged from a study of T cells after yellow fever vaccination. At the level of the study: The SMART-Seq v4 Ultra Low Input method served to prepare the low-cell-number fractions.

TCR cDNA, made by 5'RACE template switching, carried an added universal primer site and UMIs. TCRdb reanalysed the 5' RACE reads using MiXCR and keeps one entry per CDR3 protein. The repertoire consists of approximately 180,000 distinct CDR3 sequences, with roughly 6.2% occurring once and the leading ten covering less than 3%. This clonotype has a handful of counts. Its target is unknown. The CDR3 runs 14 residues. V shed 5 bases and J shed 3 bases, with 11 bases lying between them. Germline CDR1 is MGHDK and CDR2 is SYGVNS. Overall study results and limits: The booster saw the reappearance of most primary-vaccination clones (around 96% CD4, roughly 87% CD8). Just a small share of clonotypes turned up in the CD4 compartment as well as the CD8 compartment.

Sequencing was performed on CD4+ T cells sorted from PBMCs, taken on the day of the first yellow fever vaccination. This TCR came from a man younger than 30 who received the YFV17D yellow fever vaccine. The J gene is TRBJ1-5, the V gene TRBV25-1; D remains unclear. This CDR3 is CASSPSGYNQPQHF. The CDR3 nucleotides are TGTGCCAGCAGTCCGTCGGGGTACAATCAGCCCCAGCATTTT.